The clone carrying this T cell receptor beta chain was seen ten or more times. This sample is part of a study of T-cell reconstitution after alpha-beta-depleted transplantation in children. CDR3 length: 16 residues. Germline V lookup: CDR1 LGHNA, CDR2 YNFKEQ. Trimming removed 3 bases at V and 7 bases at J, with 18 bases between. During its preparation, the TCRbeta library received unique molecular identifiers. Each CDR3 protein gets one entry after TCRdb re-called the PCR reads with MiXCR. The sample gives 550,000 to 800,000 distinct CDR3 sequences, about an eighth of which show up once; 0.79% is in the top ten.

This sequence joins TRBV4-2 and TRBJ1-4; the D gene is possibly TRBD1 (6 bases). The TCR was taken from a girl aged 2 to 9 with congenital amegakaryocytic thrombocytopenia, due to receive a stem cell transplant. The sequencing here drew on PBMCs, taken before TCRalphabeta/CD19-depleted stem cell transplant. CDR3 sequence (DNA): TGTGCCAGCAGCCAGGACCGGGTGGGGGCCGGTGAAAAACTGTTTTTT. It encodes CASSQDRVGAGEKLFF.